This T cell receptor (beta chain) is from a study of blood T cell repertoires in COVID-19. Turning to the study itself: Acute and convalescent COVID-19 samples came from the United States, Italy and Spain. T cells, B-cell-depleted T cells, or PBMCs provided the cDNA or gDNA that served as material.

Using immunoSEQ multiplex PCR, the repertoire was profiled, and TCRdb retains in-frame clones only, with some absent. The sample consists of fewer than 20,000 clones, about nine tenths of them appearing once. The ends lost 1 base at V and 3 bases at J; junction bases unmatched: 8. Germline CDR1 reads MGHRA; CDR2 reads YSYEKL. There are 16 residues in the CDR3. The receptor's source is a human donor in a cohort sampled during active COVID-19. The sequenced sample was peripheral blood. This chain uses TRBV4-1 with TRBJ2-7; 8 nucleotides line up with TRBD2. The CDR3 DNA follows: TGCGCCAGCAGCCAAGGGAGGCTAGCGGGTCGCTACGAGCAGTACTTC. Protein: CASSQGRLAGRYEQYF.